The clone carrying this T cell receptor beta chain was observed at least ten times. The germline V gene has CDR1 MNHEY and CDR2 SVGAGI. Trimming cost V 2 bases and J 3 bases, with 8 bases left between them. This CDR3 has 13 amino acids. TCRdb re-analysed the 5' RACE reads in MiXCR, keeping a single row per CDR3 protein. The sample records about 160,000 distinct CDR3 sequences, about a sixth being singletons. This sample is part of a study of CD8 T cells in ankylosing spondylitis. The receptor comes from a male donor with ankylosing spondylitis or in good health (not recorded which). The chain is built from TRBV6-5 and TRBJ2-7, with D possibly TRBD2 on 6 matching bases. The material sequenced was blood, either unsorted or a sorted T cell fraction (not recorded which). The CDR3 bases are TGTGCCAGCAGTTACCGGGGGAACTACGAGCAGTACTTC. This codes for CASSYRGNYEQYF.